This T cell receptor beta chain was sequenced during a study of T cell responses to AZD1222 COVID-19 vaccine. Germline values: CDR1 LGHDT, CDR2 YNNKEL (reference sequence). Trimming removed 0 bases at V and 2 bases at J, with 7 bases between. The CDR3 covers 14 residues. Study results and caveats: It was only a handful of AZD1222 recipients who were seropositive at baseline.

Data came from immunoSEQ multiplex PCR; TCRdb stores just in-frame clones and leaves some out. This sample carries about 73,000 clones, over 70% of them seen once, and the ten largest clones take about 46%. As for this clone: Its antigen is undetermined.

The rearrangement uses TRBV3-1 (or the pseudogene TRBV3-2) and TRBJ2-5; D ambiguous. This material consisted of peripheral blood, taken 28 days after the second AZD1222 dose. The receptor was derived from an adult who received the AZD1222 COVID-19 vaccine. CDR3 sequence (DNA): TGTGCCAGCAGCCAAGAAAATTCACAAGAGACCCAGTACTTC. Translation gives CASSQENSQETQYF.